One sample yielded the 5 T cell receptor beta chains listed below, sequenced in a study of CD8 T cells in Susac syndrome. RNA totalling roughly 0.45 to 1 ug underwent reverse transcription with random hexamers. TCRdb called the immunoSEQ multiplex PCR reads again in MiXCR, with one record for every CDR3 protein. The sample holds 110,000 or so distinct CDR3 sequences, about nine tenths seen once. The material sequenced was CD4+ T cells from PBMCs. These receptors all stem from a human donor in good health.

The V gene is TRBV10-3, the J gene TRBJ2-7, with D perhaps TRBD1 (5 bases). CDR3 length equals 16 residues. V dropped 3 bases and J dropped 0 bases, with 15 bases sitting between them. Germline assignment: CDR1 ENHRY and CDR2 SYGVKD. The CDR3 reads CAISEGWGSSSYEQYF. The CDR3 coding sequence is TGTGCCATCAGTGAAGGGTGGGGCTCGAGCTCCTACGAGCAGTACTTC.

The chain combines TRBV4-3 with TRBJ2-3, with D unresolved. Germline V lookup: CDR1 LGHNA, CDR2 YSLEER. Trimming left V 0 bases short and J 2 bases short, with 9 bases between. CDR3 length: 15 residues. CDR3 protein: CASSQDLRNTDTQYF. As DNA, the CDR3 is TGCGCCAGCAGCCAAGATCTGAGGAACACAGATACGCAGTATTTT.

The gene calls are TRBV20-1 and TRBJ1-5; 7 bases match TRBD1. The CDR3 loop spans 15 amino acids. CDR1 is DFQATT, CDR2 SNEGSKA, per germline (reference sequence). V lost 6 bases, J lost 5 bases, and 13 bases stayed unmatched. The CDR3: CSAEAMQGGHQPQHF. CDR3 coding DNA: TGCAGTGCGGAAGCTATGCAGGGGGGGCATCAGCCCCAGCATTTT.

The rearrangement joins TRBV5-1 to TRBJ2-3; 7 bases are shared with TRBD2. The CDR3 totals 14 residues. The V segment lost 4 bases and the J segment 1 base; nucleotides outside the gene matches: 3. CDR1 is SGHRS and CDR2 is YFSETQ in the germline V gene. CDR3 bases: TGCGCCAGCAGCCCCCGGGAGGGCACAGATACGCAGTATTTT. This gives the protein CASSPREGTDTQYF.

A few counts support this clonotype. The chain uses TRBV7-2 and TRBJ2-5, with D unclear. This CDR3 has 14 residues. CDR1 SGHTA and CDR2 FQGNSA come from the germline V gene. V shed 5 bases and J shed 3 bases, with 13 bases lying between them. The CDR3 bases are TGTGCCAGCAGCCCGAAGAGCGCAGAAGAGACCCAGTACTTC. Its protein product is CASSPKSAEETQYF.